This T cell receptor (beta chain) was captured by sequencing in a study of T cells in Graves' hyperthyroidism and ophthalmopathy. RNA transcripts served as the template for amplifying TCR beta CDR3 regions. TCR CDR3 regions were first amplified by RT-PCR with HTBI primers. TCRdb called the multiplex PCR reads again in MiXCR, with one record for every CDR3 protein. The sample records over 300,000 distinct CDR3 sequences, approximately 15% being singletons. Germline loops: CDR1 LGHDT, CDR2 YNNKEL (reference sequence). This CDR3 comprises 14 residues. The V and J ends lost 0 bases and 0 bases respectively, with 6 bases between them. Under 3 months was the duration of disease in ophthalmopathy patients, who also had a Clinical Activity Score of at least 3 and a NOSPECS grade of at least 4.

This receptor was identified in a woman aged 40 to 55 with Graves' ophthalmopathy. The sample consisted of blood. J is TRBJ2-7 and V is TRBV3-1; D is undetermined. The CDR3 DNA reads as TGTGCCAGCAGCCAAGAACCCCACTCCTACGAGCAGTACTTC. Encoded protein: CASSQEPHSYEQYF.